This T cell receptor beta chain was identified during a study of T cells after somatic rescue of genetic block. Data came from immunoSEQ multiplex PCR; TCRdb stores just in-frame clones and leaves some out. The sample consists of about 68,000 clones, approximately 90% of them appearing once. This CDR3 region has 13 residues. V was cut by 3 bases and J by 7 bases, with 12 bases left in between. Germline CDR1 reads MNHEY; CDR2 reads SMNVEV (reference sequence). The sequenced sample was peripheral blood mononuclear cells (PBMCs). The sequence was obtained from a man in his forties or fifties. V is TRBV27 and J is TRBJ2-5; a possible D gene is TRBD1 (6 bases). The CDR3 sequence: CASSLQGPATQYF. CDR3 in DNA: TGTGCCAGCAGTTTGCAGGGGCCGGCGACCCAGTACTTC.